This record covers a single TCR beta chain. Its antigen is as yet unknown. Using immunoSEQ multiplex PCR, the repertoire was profiled, and TCRdb retains in-frame clones only, with some absent. The sample lists about 93,000 clones, roughly 90% occurring once. These data belong to a study of T cell responses to AZD1222 COVID-19 vaccine. Findings of the study overall: Recipients of AZD1222 seropositive at baseline numbered only 5 or 6. Donor demographics were predominantly white British with a female majority; clonal diversity may be underestimated. Close to half of all spike-specific TCRs reportedly target regions of the variants that are unmutated. CD4 TCRs associated with vaccination spanned spike, dominating at 160-218 and 743-854.

The CDR3 is 11 residues long. V was shortened by 5 bases and J by 6 bases, with 5 bases between the two germline ends. Germline CDR1 and CDR2: PRHDT and FYEKMQ (reference sequence). The source material was peripheral blood, sampled on day 0 of MenACWY control vaccination. The V gene is TRBV13, the J gene TRBJ2-1; D is undetermined. This TCR derives from an adult in good health. CDR3 sequence (DNA): TGTGCCAGCAGCACTCTCAATGAGCAGTTCTTC. This gives the protein CASSTLNEQFF.